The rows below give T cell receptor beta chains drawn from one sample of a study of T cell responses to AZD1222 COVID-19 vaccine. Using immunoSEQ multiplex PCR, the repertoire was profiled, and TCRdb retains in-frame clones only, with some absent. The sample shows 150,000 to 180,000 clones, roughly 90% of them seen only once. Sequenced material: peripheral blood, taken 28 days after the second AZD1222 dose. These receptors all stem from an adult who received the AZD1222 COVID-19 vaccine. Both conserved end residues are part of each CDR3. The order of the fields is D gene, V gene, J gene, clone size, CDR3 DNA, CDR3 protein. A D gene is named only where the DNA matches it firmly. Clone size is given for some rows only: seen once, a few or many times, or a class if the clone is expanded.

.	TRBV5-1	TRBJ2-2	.	TGCGCCAGCAGCTGGGGACCCTCGAACACCGGGGAGCTGTTTTTT	CASSWGPSNTGELFF
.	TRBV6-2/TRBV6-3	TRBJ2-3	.	TGTGCCAGCAGTCTACTAGGCCTCACAGATACGCAGTATTTT	CASSLLGLTDTQYF
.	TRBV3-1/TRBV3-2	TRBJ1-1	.	TGTGCCAGCAGCCAAGGAGTCAGCCTGAACACTGAAGCTTTCTTT	CASSQGVSLNTEAFF
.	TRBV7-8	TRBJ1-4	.	TGTGCCAGCAGCCGAGAGACGGGAGACGAAAAACTGTTTTTT	CASSRETGDEKLFF
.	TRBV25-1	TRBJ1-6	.	TGTGCCAGCAGTGTGGACAGTCCTAATTCACCCCTCCACTTT	CASSVDSPNSPLHF
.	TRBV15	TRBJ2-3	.	TGTGCCACCAGCAGGGATGCGGGGACTAGCACAGATACGCAGTATTTT	CATSRDAGTSTDTQYF
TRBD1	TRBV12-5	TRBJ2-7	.	TGTGCTAGTGGTCCAGGACAGGGGACCTACGAGCAGTACTTC	CASGPGQGTYEQYF
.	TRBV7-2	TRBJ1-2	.	TGTGCCAGCAGCTTAGCACAGCCCGGAACGGGTGGCTACACCTTC	CASSLAQPGTGGYTF
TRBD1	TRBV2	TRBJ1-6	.	TGTGCCAGCAGGACCCGACAGGGAGATTCACCCCTCCACTTT	CASRTRQGDSPLHF
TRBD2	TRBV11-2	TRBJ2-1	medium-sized	TGTGCCAGCAGCTATCGCGGGAGCTCCTACAATGAGCAGTTCTTC	CASSYRGSSYNEQFF
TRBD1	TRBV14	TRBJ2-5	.	TGTGCCAGCAGCCCCCTGGGACAGAATAAGGGGACCCAGTACTTC	CASSPLGQNKGTQYF
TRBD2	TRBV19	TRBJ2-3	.	TGTGCCAGTAGTATGGACCAGCGGGGGGGATCCGCAGATACGCAGTATTTT	CASSMDQRGGSADTQYF
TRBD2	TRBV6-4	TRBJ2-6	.	TGTGCCAGCAGTGGGACTAGCGGGAGCTCTGGGGCCAACGTCCTGACTTTC	CASSGTSGSSGANVLTF
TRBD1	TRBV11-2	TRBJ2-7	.	TGTGCCAGCAGCTCAATCCGGGACAGATCCTACGAGCAGTACTTC	CASSSIRDRSYEQYF
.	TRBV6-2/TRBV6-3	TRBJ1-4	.	TGTGCCAGCAGTTACTCGGCCGAGACAGCTTATGAAAAACTGTTTTTT	CASSYSAETAYEKLFF
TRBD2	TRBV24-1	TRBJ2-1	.	TGTGCCACCAGTGATCGAACTAGCGTTAGGAATGAGCAGTTCTTC	CATSDRTSVRNEQFF